What follows are 17 T cell receptor beta chains derived from one specimen sequenced in a study of spatial heterogeneity in lung cancer. Time point denoted: blood at routine non-recurrence follow-up after resection. TCRdb fed the 5' RACE reads into MiXCR, producing one record per CDR3 protein. Of 27,000 or so distinct CDR3 sequences in the sample, about 5.3% are singletons; the top ten hold roughly 26%. Sample: PBMCs, taken at follow-up. These TCRs come from a female donor with early-stage non-small cell lung cancer.

This clonotype qualifies as medium-sized (0.01 to 0.1%). The chain employs TRBV12-3 or TRBV12-4 and TRBJ2-4; D possibly uses TRBD1 or TRBD2 (6 bases each). V lost 7 bases and J lost 7, with 20 bases in between. This CDR3 has 15 amino acids. CDR3 sequence reads: CASTYWGAGENIQYF. The CDR3 bases are TGTGCCAGCACCTATTGGGGGGCAGGTGAGAACATTCAGTACTTC.

This clonotype was observed many times. V usage is TRBV7-2 and J usage is TRBJ2-5; TRBD2 agrees at 9 bases. Germline V lookup: CDR1 SGHTA, CDR2 FQGNSA. The J segment lost 5 bases and the V segment lost 6 bases, leaving 7 bases of the junction unmatched. The CDR3 runs to 14 residues. The CDR3 region is CASSSSGGRETQYF. The CDR3 nucleotides read TGTGCCAGCAGTTCCAGCGGGGGGAGGGAGACCCAGTACTTC.

This clonotype was observed many times. This rearrangement joins TRBV6-2 or TRBV6-3 to TRBJ2-2; no reliable D call. Germline CDR1 is MNHEY and CDR2 is SVGEGT. CDR3 length: 14 amino acids. V was clipped by 6 bases and J by 1 base, with 9 bases between them. This CDR3 reads CASRRDQNTGELFF. The DNA for the CDR3 is TGTGCCAGCAGACGAGACCAGAACACCGGGGAGCTGTTTTTT.

This clonotype was seen many times. V usage is TRBV7-2 and J usage is TRBJ2-3; 10 bases match TRBD2. V gave up 4 bases and J gave up 5 bases; unmatched junction bases: 12. The germline V gene has CDR1 SGHTA and CDR2 FQGNSA. The CDR3 contains 17 residues. CDR3 sequence reads: CASSSPPSGGAIDTQYF. The DNA of the CDR3 is TGTGCCAGCAGCTCCCCTCCAAGCGGGGGGGCAATAGATACGCAGTATTTT.

This clonotype was seen repeatedly, ten times or more. V usage is TRBV3-1 and J usage is TRBJ1-6; D uncertain. The CDR3 is 13 amino acids. CDR1 and CDR2 from the germline V gene are LGHDT and YNNKEL (reference sequence). V dropped 4 bases and J dropped 8 bases, with 9 bases sitting between them. The CDR3 is CASSPAGDSPLHF. The CDR3 nucleotides are TGTGCCAGCAGCCCCGCAGGCGATTCACCCCTCCACTTT.

At least ten counts were recorded for this clonotype. The chain links TRBV20-1 to TRBJ2-7, with D perhaps TRBD1 or TRBD2 (5 bases each). Germline loops: CDR1 DFQATT, CDR2 SNEGSKA (reference sequence). Trimming removed 6 bases at V and 0 bases at J, with 12 bases between. The CDR3 spans 13 residues. The CDR3 reads CSAGRDGSYEQYF. The CDR3 DNA follows: TGCAGTGCAGGCCGGGACGGCTCCTACGAGCAGTACTTC.

This chain joins TRBV12-3 or TRBV12-4 and TRBJ1-5; tentative D call: TRBD1 (6 bases). Trimming took 6 bases from V and 7 from J, leaving 13 bases between them. CDR3 length equals 13 residues. CDR3 in amino acids: CASSLGQEQPQHF. For the CDR3, the DNA is TGTGCCAGCAGCCTGGGACAAGAACAGCCCCAGCATTTT.

This clonotype appeared many times. The CDR3 loop is CSAVDPGPNYNEQFF. CDR3 DNA: TGCAGTGCTGTCGACCCGGGACCAAACTACAATGAGCAGTTCTTC. The rearrangement links TRBV20-1 to TRBJ2-1, with D perhaps assigned TRBD1 or TRBD2 (5 bases each). Between the trimmed V and J ends, which lost 5 bases and 3 bases, there was a span of 17 bases. The CDR3 covers 15 residues. Germline V gene lookup returns CDR1 DFQATT and CDR2 SNEGSKA (reference sequence).

This clonotype was observed a few times. The gene calls are TRBV20-1 and TRBJ2-5, with TRBD1 matching over 7 bases. The length of the CDR3 is 14 residues. The germline V gene has CDR1 DFQATT and CDR2 SNEGSKA (reference sequence). With 5 bases clipped from V and 1 base from J, the junction kept 7 bases outside the gene matches. The CDR3 region is CSALTTGFQETQYF. CDR3 nucleotides: TGCAGTGCTCTAACGACAGGGTTCCAAGAGACCCAGTACTTC.

This clonotype counts as medium-sized. The gene calls are TRBV28 and TRBJ2-7; D perhaps matches TRBD1 (5 bases). V shed 6 bases and J shed 2 bases, with 17 bases lying between them. The CDR3 extends over 15 amino acids. Germline V lookup: CDR1 MDHEN, CDR2 SYDVKM. CDR3 sequence reads: CASSPLRGTAYEQYF. DNA of the CDR3: TGTGCCAGCAGCCCCCTTAGGGGCACCGCCTACGAGCAGTACTTC.

This chain links TRBV7-3 with TRBJ2-3; D remains ambiguous. The CDR3 sequence is 14 residues long. The germline V and J ends were trimmed by 3 bases and 1 base, with 8 bases remaining between them. CDR1 is SGHTA, CDR2 FQGTGA, per germline. The CDR3 DNA follows: TGTGCCAGCAGCTTGTTAGGCCGCACAGATACGCAGTATTTT. Its translation: CASSLLGRTDTQYF. Full variable domain (remainder filled in from reference TRBV7-3 and TRBJ2-3): GAGVSQTPSNKVTEKGKYVELRCDPISGHTALYWYRQSLGQGPEFLIYFQGTGAADDSGLPNDRFFAVRPEGSVSTLKIQRTERGDSAVYLCASSLLGRTDTQYFGPGTRLTVL.

This clonotype was seen repeatedly, ten times or more. CDR3 nucleotides: TGCAGTGCTAGAGATCAGGACAGGCCCAGCAATGAGCAGTTCTTC. This codes for CSARDQDRPSNEQFF. The J gene is TRBJ2-1, the V gene TRBV20-1; 7 bases align to TRBD1. This CDR3 is 15 amino acids long. Per the germline V gene, CDR1 is DFQATT and CDR2 is SNEGSKA (reference sequence). V lost 0 bases and J lost 6; bases outside the gene matches: 8.

There are many counts of this clonotype. The V gene is TRBV15, the J gene TRBJ2-6; unclear D gene. V was trimmed by 3 bases and J by 1 base, leaving 4 bases between them. The CDR3 consists of 14 residues. The germline V gene encodes CDR1 LNHNV and CDR2 YYDKDF (reference sequence). The CDR3 bases are TGTGCCACCAGCAGGAGATCTGGGGCCAACGTCCTGACTTTC. Protein product: CATSRRSGANVLTF.

J is TRBJ2-4 and V is TRBV11-3; 7 nucleotides match TRBD1. Germline V CDR1 and CDR2: SGHNT, YENEEA. The CDR3 has 14 amino acids. The V segment lost 9 bases and the J segment 8 bases; nucleotides outside the gene matches: 13. The CDR3 DNA is TGTGCCAGTAGGCCCGCCCGACAGGGCTACATTCAGTACTTC. This codes for CASRPARQGYIQYF.

There are many counts of this clonotype. The chain carries TRBV20-1 and TRBJ1-5, with D uncertain. Germline-derived CDR1 and CDR2 are DFQATT and SNEGSKA (reference sequence). V was pared by 1 base and J by 0 bases, with 4 bases between. The CDR3 extends over 13 amino acids. The CDR3 sequence: CSARVGSNQPQHF. CDR3 DNA: TGCAGTGCTAGAGTGGGTAGCAATCAGCCCCAGCATTTT.

This clonotype was counted at least ten times. The chain carries TRBV7-2 and TRBJ1-5; no clear D. There are 13 residues in the CDR3. Germline lookup yields CDR1 SGHTA and CDR2 FQGNSA. V gave up 6 bases and J gave up 4 bases, with 10 bases separating them. CDR3 DNA: TGTGCCAGCAGTCGGACGGTGAATCAGCCCCAGCATTTT. This codes for CASSRTVNQPQHF.

This clonotype was found many times. This chain uses TRBV13 with TRBJ2-7; D unresolved. Germline lookup yields CDR1 PRHDT and CDR2 FYEKMQ (reference sequence). The CDR3 sequence is 14 residues long. V was shortened by 3 bases and J by 0 bases, with 9 bases between the two germline ends. The CDR3 region has the DNA TGTGCCAGCAGCTTGGGCACCCCCTCCTACGAGCAGTACTTC. Translated, it gives CASSLGTPSYEQYF.